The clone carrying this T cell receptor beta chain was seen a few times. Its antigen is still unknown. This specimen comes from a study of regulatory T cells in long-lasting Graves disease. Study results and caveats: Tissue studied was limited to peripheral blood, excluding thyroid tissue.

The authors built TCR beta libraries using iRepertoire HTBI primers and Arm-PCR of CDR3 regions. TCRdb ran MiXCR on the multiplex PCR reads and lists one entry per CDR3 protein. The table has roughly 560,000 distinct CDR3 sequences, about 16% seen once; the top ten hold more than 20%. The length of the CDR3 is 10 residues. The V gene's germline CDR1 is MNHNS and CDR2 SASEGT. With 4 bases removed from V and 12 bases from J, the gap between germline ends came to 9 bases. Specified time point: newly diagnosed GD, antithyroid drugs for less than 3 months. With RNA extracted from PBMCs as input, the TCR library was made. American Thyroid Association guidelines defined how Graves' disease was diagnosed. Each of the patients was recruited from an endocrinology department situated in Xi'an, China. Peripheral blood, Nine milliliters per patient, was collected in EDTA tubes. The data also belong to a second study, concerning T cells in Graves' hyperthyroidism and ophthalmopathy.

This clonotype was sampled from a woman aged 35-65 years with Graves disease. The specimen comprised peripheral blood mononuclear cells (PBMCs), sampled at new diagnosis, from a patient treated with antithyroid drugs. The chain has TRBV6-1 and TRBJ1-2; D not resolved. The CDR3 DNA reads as TGTGCCAGCAGTGGAAAGGGAAACACCTTC. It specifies CASSGKGNTF.